The rows below give T cell receptor beta chains drawn from one sample of a study of blood T cell repertoires in COVID-19. The assay was immunoSEQ multiplex PCR, and TCRdb's table has in-frame clones only and misses some. The sample records fewer than 20,000 clones, roughly 91% being singletons. The specimen sequenced was peripheral blood. The receptors shown here come from a human donor in a cohort sampled during active COVID-19. The CDR3 runs from the conserved cysteine through the conserved F or W. D genes are given only for firm matches. Clone size is given for some rows only: seen once, a few or many times, or a class if the clone is expanded.

TRBV27,TRBJ1-1,-,TRBD1,TGTGCCAGCAGTACCCGACAGGGATACGGAGCTGAAGCTTTCTTT,CASSTRQGYGAEAFF
TRBV7-2,TRBJ2-1,-,TRBD2,TGTGCCAGCAGCTTATGGGGGGGGAGGAACAATGAGCAGTTCTTC,CASSLWGGRNNEQFF
TRBV19,TRBJ1-4,-,-,TGTGCCAGTAGTATAGGACTTGGAGAGGCTAATGAAAAACTGTTTTTT,CASSIGLGEANEKLFF
TRBV6-1,TRBJ2-3,-,-,TGTGCCAGCAGTGAAACCTTGACTAGGACTTTTTTTTCAGATACGCAGTATTTT,CASSETLTRTFFSDTQYF
TRBV5-4,TRBJ2-7,-,TRBD1,TGTGCCAGCAGCTCAAGACAGGGGTGGGAGCAGTACTTC,CASSSRQGWEQYF
TRBV5-5,TRBJ1-2,-,TRBD1,TGTGCCAGCAGCTTGAACCCCGGACAGGGAGTAGCCGCTTGGGTGGATGGCTACACCTTC,CASSLNPGQGVAAWVDGYTF
TRBV4-2,TRBJ1-6,-,TRBD1,TGTGCCAGCAGCCGGACAGGGGACAATTCACCCCTCCACTTT,CASSRTGDNSPLHF
TRBV14,TRBJ1-2,-,TRBD1,TGTGCCAGCAGCGCCCTGAGACAGGGTTATGGCTACACCTTC,CASSALRQGYGYTF
TRBV28,TRBJ1-2,-,TRBD1,TGTGCCAGCAGCCCCCCGGACAGGGTACCCAACTATGGCTACACCTTC,CASSPPDRVPNYGYTF
TRBV18,TRBJ2-7,-,TRBD1,TGTGCCAGCTCACCGGGACAGTTCCACGAGCAGTACTTC,CASSPGQFHEQYF
TRBV28,TRBJ1-2,-,TRBD1,TGTGCCAGCAGTTTAGGCGGGACAGGGAACTTTAACTATGGCTACACCTTC,CASSLGGTGNFNYGYTF
TRBV5-1,TRBJ2-3,once,TRBD1,TGCGCCAGCAGCTTGGCCATAGGGACAGGGTACACAGATACGCAGTATTTT,CASSLAIGTGYTDTQYF
TRBV9,TRBJ2-5,-,-,TGTGCCAGCAGCCCGGAGGGGCTGGTGAGTGAGACCCAGTACTTC,CASSPEGLVSETQYF
TRBV7-2,TRBJ2-7,-,TRBD2,TGTGCCAGCAGCCGCCTAGCGGGGGGGTCCTACGAGCAGTACTTC,CASSRLAGGSYEQYF
TRBV5-4,TRBJ2-5,-,TRBD2,TGTGCCAGCAGTTCCACTAGCGCCCAAGAGACCCAGTACTTC,CASSSTSAQETQYF
TRBV12-3/TRBV12-4,TRBJ2-5,-,-,TGTGCCAGCAGCCTGCGAGCGGAAGAGACCCAGTACTTC,CASSLRAEETQYF
TRBV5-6,TRBJ1-3,once,-,TGTGCCAGCAGCTTGGAGGGGCTGGGTGGAAACACCATATATTTT,CASSLEGLGGNTIYF
TRBV29-1,TRBJ1-1,-,-,TGCAGCGTCGGCGACTGGAACACTGAAGCTTTCTTT,CSVGDWNTEAFF
TRBV5-1,TRBJ2-5,once,TRBD1,TGCGCCAGCAGCTTACAGGGGGGCCAAGAGACCCAGTACTTC,CASSLQGGQETQYF
TRBV7-8,TRBJ2-7,-,-,TGTGCCAGCAGCTTGGGTGCGGCCGTCTACGAGCGGTACTTC,CASSLGAAVYERYF
TRBV14,TRBJ1-2,-,-,TGTGCCAGCAGCCAAGATCGGGGGGGAAGCTATGGCTACACCTTC,CASSQDRGGSYGYTF
TRBV3-1/TRBV3-2,TRBJ1-2,-,-,TGTGCCAGCAGCCAAGCGCACGGGAGCTATGGCTACACCTTC,CASSQAHGSYGYTF
TRBV7-3,TRBJ2-3,-,TRBD2,TGTGCCAGCAGCCCCCGGCTAGCGGAGAGGAATACGCAGTATTTT,CASSPRLAERNTQYF
TRBV15,TRBJ2-1,-,TRBD2,TGTGCCACCAGCGGGACTAGCGGGATTAATGAGCAGTTCTTC,CATSGTSGINEQFF
TRBV18,TRBJ1-1,-,-,TGTGCCAGCTCACCTTTTTCGGGACTCGAAGCTTTCTTT,CASSPFSGLEAFF
TRBV9,TRBJ2-1,-,TRBD2,TGTGCCAGCAGCACCCTAGCGGGAGGCAACTACAATGAGCAGTTCTTC,CASSTLAGGNYNEQFF
TRBV6-1,TRBJ1-5,-,-,TGTGCCAGCAGTGAATTCGACAGGTTAAATCAGCCCCAGCATTTT,CASSEFDRLNQPQHF
TRBV7-9,TRBJ1-5,-,-,TGTGCCAGCAGCTTAGGGGCAGCTAATCAGCCCCAGCATTTT,CASSLGAANQPQHF
TRBV3-1/TRBV3-2,TRBJ2-6,-,TRBD1,TGTGCCAGCAGCCGCCTGCCGGGACAGGGGGCGTCTGGGGCCAACGTCCTGACTTTC,CASSRLPGQGASGANVLTF
TRBV19,TRBJ1-2,-,TRBD1,TGTGCCAGTAGCAGGACAGGACGTATCGGCTACACCTTC,CASSRTGRIGYTF
TRBV7-8,TRBJ1-2,-,-,TGTGCCAGCAGCTTAGCGGGGGCAAACGGCTATGGCTACACCTTC,CASSLAGANGYGYTF
TRBV29-1,TRBJ2-3,-,-,TGCAGCGTCGCTCAGGGGAGAGCAGATACGCAGTATTTT,CSVAQGRADTQYF
TRBV5-4,TRBJ1-1,few,-,TGTGCCAGCAGCATAGACAGAAACACTGAAGCTTTCTTT,CASSIDRNTEAFF
TRBV15,TRBJ1-1,-,-,TGTGCCACCAGGCCAGTTCCGGCGGCCACTGAAGCTTTCTTT,CATRPVPAATEAFF
TRBV3-1/TRBV3-2,TRBJ1-3,-,-,TGTGCCAGCAGCCCCAGGGTGCCAGCTAACCAAATCGACTCTGGAAACACCATATATTTT,CASSPRVPANQIDSGNTIYF
TRBV4-1,TRBJ2-5,-,TRBD1,TGCGCCAGCAGCAATCCCCAACGGACAGGGGGCTGGGAGACCCAGTACTTC,CASSNPQRTGGWETQYF
TRBV6-1,TRBJ2-3,-,-,TGTGCCAGCAGTGAAGATGGGGACACATACACAGATACGCAGTATTTT,CASSEDGDTYTDTQYF
TRBV7-9,TRBJ2-3,-,TRBD2,TGTGCCAGCAGCTTCTCGGGAGGGTCCGTAGATACGCAGTATTTT,CASSFSGGSVDTQYF
TRBV7-8,TRBJ2-1,once,TRBD2,TGTGCCAGCAGCTTCGCGGGGGACAATGAGCAGTTCTTC,CASSFAGDNEQFF
TRBV6-4,TRBJ2-5,-,TRBD2,TGTGCCAGCAGTGATAGTTACGGGTTGGGGGGGGTAGAGACCCAGTACTTC,CASSDSYGLGGVETQYF
TRBV5-4,TRBJ2-4,-,TRBD2,TGTGCCAGCAGCCCTAGCGGGAGAGGGTCCAAAAACATTCAGTACTTC,CASSPSGRGSKNIQYF
TRBV11-3,TRBJ1-3,-,TRBD1,TGTGCCAGCAGTTCACAGGGGACCCTCTCTGGAAACACCATATATTTT,CASSSQGTLSGNTIYF
TRBV4-1,TRBJ2-1,once,TRBD2,TGCGCCAGCAGCCACGAGAGCGGGAGGGCCCCGTTCTTC,CASSHESGRAPFF
TRBV5-1,TRBJ2-1,-,TRBD2,TGCGCCAGCAGCTTGGCGGCTAGCGGGAGGTCGAATGAGCAGTTCTTC,CASSLAASGRSNEQFF
TRBV7-9,TRBJ2-5,-,-,TGTGCCAGCAGCTCAACTAGTGGGGAGACCCAGTACTTC,CASSSTSGETQYF
TRBV19,TRBJ2-1,-,TRBD2,TGTGCCAGTAGTACCGAGCTAGCGGCGGCCTACAATGAGCAGTTCTTC,CASSTELAAAYNEQFF
TRBV13,TRBJ1-5,-,-,TGTGCCAGCAGCTTACGGGGCAATCAGCCCCAGCATTTT,CASSLRGNQPQHF
TRBV9,TRBJ1-4,-,-,TGTGCCAGCAGCGTAGGACCGAGGGATAGGCTGTTTTTT,CASSVGPRDRLFF
TRBV9,TRBJ1-1,-,-,TGTGCCAGCAGCTCCAGTCTCGTTAACACTGAAGCTTTCTTT,CASSSSLVNTEAFF
TRBV5-6,TRBJ1-2,-,-,TGTGCCAGCAGCTCGACAGTGGCTTATGGCTACACCTTC,CASSSTVAYGYTF
TRBV7-9,TRBJ2-4,-,-,TGTGCCAGCAGCCCTATCGGGGAGGATCGCTCGTACTTC,CASSPIGEDRSYF
TRBV3-1/TRBV3-2,TRBJ2-1,-,TRBD2,TGTGCCAGCAGCCAAGGGAATAGCGGGAGAGCTGAGCAGTTCTTC,CASSQGNSGRAEQFF
TRBV12-5,TRBJ2-2,-,-,TGTGCTAGTGGTTTGGTAGTAGTCCAGGACACCGGGGAGCTGTTTTTT,CASGLVVVQDTGELFF
TRBV5-1,TRBJ2-1,-,TRBD2,TGCGCCAGCAGCGCGCTGAGTGGGCTAGCGGGAGTCAATGAGCAGTTCTTC,CASSALSGLAGVNEQFF
TRBV27,TRBJ1-2,-,TRBD1,TGTGCCAGCAGTTTATACGGGGGACAGGGGGCCGGTACCTTC,CASSLYGGQGAGTF
TRBV7-8,TRBJ1-1,-,-,TGTGCCAGCAGCTTAGAGGGAGGGGGAATGAACACTGAAGCTTTCTTT,CASSLEGGGMNTEAFF
TRBV19,TRBJ2-4,-,TRBD1,TGTGCCAGTAGTATAGGTCCGGGACAGGGGGTGTCCAAAAACATTCAGTACTTC,CASSIGPGQGVSKNIQYF